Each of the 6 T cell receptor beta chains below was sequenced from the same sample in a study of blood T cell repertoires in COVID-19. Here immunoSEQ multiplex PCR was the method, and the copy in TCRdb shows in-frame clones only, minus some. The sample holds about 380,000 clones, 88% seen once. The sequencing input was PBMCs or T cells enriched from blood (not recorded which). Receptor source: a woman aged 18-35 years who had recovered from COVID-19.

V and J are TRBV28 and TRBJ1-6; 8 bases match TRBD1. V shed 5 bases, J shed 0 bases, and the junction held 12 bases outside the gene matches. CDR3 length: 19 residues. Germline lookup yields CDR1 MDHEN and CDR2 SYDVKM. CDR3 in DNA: TGTGCCAGCAGTATCGACAGGGGATTTATGAGCTCCTATAATTCACCCCTCCACTTT. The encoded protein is CASSIDRGFMSSYNSPLHF.

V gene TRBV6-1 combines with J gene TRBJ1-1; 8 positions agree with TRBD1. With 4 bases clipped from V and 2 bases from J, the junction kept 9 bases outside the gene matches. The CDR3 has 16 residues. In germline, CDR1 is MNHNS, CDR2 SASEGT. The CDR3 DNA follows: TGTGCCAGCAGTGGTCGAACAGGGGGTACCAACACTGAAGCTTTCTTT. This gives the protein CASSGRTGGTNTEAFF.

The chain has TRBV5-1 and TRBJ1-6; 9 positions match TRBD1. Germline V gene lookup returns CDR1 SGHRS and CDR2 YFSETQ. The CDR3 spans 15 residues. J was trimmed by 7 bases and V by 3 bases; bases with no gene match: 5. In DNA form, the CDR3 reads TGCGCCAGCAGCTATGACAGGGGGAAAAATTCACCCCTCCACTTT. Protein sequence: CASSYDRGKNSPLHF.

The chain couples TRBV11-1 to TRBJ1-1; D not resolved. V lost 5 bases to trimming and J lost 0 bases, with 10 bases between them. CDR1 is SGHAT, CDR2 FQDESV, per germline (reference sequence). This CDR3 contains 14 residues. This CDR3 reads CASSRPTLNTEAFF. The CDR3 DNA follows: TGTGCCAGCAGCCGCCCGACACTGAACACTGAAGCTTTCTTT.

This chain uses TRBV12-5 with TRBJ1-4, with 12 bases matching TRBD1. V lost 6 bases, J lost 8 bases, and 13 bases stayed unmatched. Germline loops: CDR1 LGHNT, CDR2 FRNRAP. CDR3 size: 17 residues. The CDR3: CASGLSWRDRGREKLFF. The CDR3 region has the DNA TGTGCTAGTGGCCTCAGTTGGAGGGACAGGGGGCGGGAAAAACTGTTTTTT.

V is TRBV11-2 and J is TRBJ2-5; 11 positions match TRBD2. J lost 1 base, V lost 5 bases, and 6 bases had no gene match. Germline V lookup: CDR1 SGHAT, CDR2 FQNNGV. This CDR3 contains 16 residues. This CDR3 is CASSAGLAGGQETQYF. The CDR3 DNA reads TGTGCCAGCAGCGCGGGTCTAGCGGGGGGCCAAGAGACCCAGTACTTC.